Listed here are 2 T cell receptor beta chains from one sample, sequenced in a study of T cell repertoires in cytomegalovirus infection. No antigen is known for these receptors. In TCRdb, the reads were re-called with MiXCR into one record per CDR3 protein. The data show hundreds of thousands of distinct CDR3 sequences, with roughly 29% seen just once and 15% to 20% held by the top ten. The specimen was cultured PBMCs, collected from culture after CMV antigen stimulation. Receptors were obtained from a human donor in good health (CMV status not recorded). Some clones in this sample may be carry-over from other donors' samples.

This rearrangement joins TRBV12-3 or TRBV12-4 to TRBJ1-1; D is uncertain. V lost 6 bases and J lost 0, with 17 bases in between. The CDR3 has 16 amino acids. CDR3 in amino acids: CASSLRFGRLNTEAFF. The CDR3 nucleotides read TGTGCCAGCAGCCTAAGGTTCGGACGGTTGAACACTGAAGCTTTCTTT.

Only a few counts were recorded for this clonotype. V is TRBV7-9 and J is TRBJ2-1, with a possible D match to TRBD2 (5 bases). CDR3 length: 16 residues. V was shortened by 1 base and J by 1 base, with 11 bases between the two germline ends. Germline V gene data show CDR1 as SEHNR and CDR2 as FQNEAQ (reference sequence). The CDR3 is CASSLDPGLSYNEQFF. CDR3 coding DNA: TGTGCCAGCAGCTTAGACCCAGGACTTTCCTACAATGAGCAGTTCTTC.